Presented here are 26 T cell receptor beta chains from one specimen sequenced in a study of T cell responses to AZD1222 COVID-19 vaccine. Clones were read by immunoSEQ multiplex PCR, and TCRdb kept only the in-frame ones, dropping some. This sample carries about 94,000 clones, around 84% of them seen once, and the ten largest clones take about 4.6%. The sample consisted of peripheral blood, taken 28 days after the second AZD1222 dose. The receptor source for this set is an adult who received the AZD1222 COVID-19 vaccine.

This clone was seen once. The chain couples TRBV6-6 to TRBJ2-7, with D perhaps being TRBD1 or TRBD2 (5 bases each). The CDR3 sequence is 14 residues long. Per germline, CDR1 MNHNY and CDR2 SVGAGI (reference sequence). The V end lost 5 bases, the J end lost 6 bases, and 17 bases lay between the germline ends. The CDR3 sequence: CASSKPRDRGEQYF. CDR3 coding DNA: TGTGCCAGCAGTAAACCCAGGGACCGGGGCGAGCAGTACTTC.

In DNA, the CDR3 is TGCGCCAGCAGCACTGGAAACACCATATATTTT. Encoded protein: CASSTGNTIYF. The J gene is TRBJ1-3, the V gene TRBV10-1, with D unresolved. CDR3 length: 11 residues. The V gene's germline CDR1 is WNHNN and CDR2 SYGVQD (reference sequence). Trimming stripped 6 bases from V and 2 bases from J, with 2 bases between.

The gene calls are TRBV28 and TRBJ1-4, with unresolved D. V gave up 3 bases and J gave up 7 bases, with 12 bases separating them. Germline-derived CDR1 and CDR2 are MDHEN and SYDVKM. The CDR3 totals 14 residues. The chain's CDR3 is CASSFWQTGEKLFF. CDR3 nucleotide sequence: TGTGCCAGCAGTTTCTGGCAAACGGGTGAAAAACTGTTTTTT.

This clone was detected only a few times. The rearrangement links TRBV7-2 to TRBJ2-5; 10 bases are a match to TRBD2. From germline, CDR1 is SGHTA and CDR2 FQGNSA. After removal of 5 bases from V and 2 bases from J, the junction contained 8 bases not matched to a gene. The CDR3 is made up of 16 amino acids. CDR3 sequence: CASSPGLAALQETQYF. CDR3 sequence (DNA): TGTGCCAGCAGCCCCGGACTAGCGGCCTTACAAGAGACCCAGTACTTC.

This chain joins TRBV18 and TRBJ2-1; 16 nucleotides match TRBD2. Germline-derived CDR1 and CDR2 are KGHSH and LQKENI. Trimming cost V 2 bases and J 4 bases; bases outside gene matches: 11. The CDR3 spans 20 residues. CDR3 sequence: CASSPGTSGRGNTIYNEQFF. The CDR3 region has the DNA TGTGCCAGCTCACCAGGGACTAGCGGGAGGGGAAATACTATTTACAATGAGCAGTTCTTC. The full variable domain, rest sourced from reference TRBV18 and TRBJ2-1, is NAGVMQNPRHLVRRRGQEARLRCSPMKGHSHVYWYRQLPEEGLKFMVYLQKENIIDESGMPKERFSAEFPKEGPSILRIQQVVRGDSAAYFCASSPGTSGRGNTIYNEQFFGPGTRLTVL.

The J gene is TRBJ1-1, the V gene TRBV4-3, with 8 bases identical to TRBD1. This CDR3 contains 20 residues. Per the germline V gene, CDR1 is LGHNA and CDR2 is YSLEER. Trimming cost V 0 bases and J 0 bases; bases outside gene matches: 15. The CDR3 bases are TGCGCCAGCAGCCAAGATGTTTTCGGGGAGACAGGGGTTGTGAACACTGAAGCTTTCTTT. It translates to CASSQDVFGETGVVNTEAFF.

The rearrangement links TRBV7-2 to TRBJ1-4; weak D call: TRBD1 (5 bases). V lost 4 bases, J lost 3 bases, and 9 bases lay in between. Germline V gene data show CDR1 as SGHTA and CDR2 as FQGNSA. This CDR3 comprises 14 residues. The CDR3 DNA reads as TGTGCCAGCAGCTCCAGGGCGGCTAATGAAAAACTGTTTTTT. Protein sequence: CASSSRAANEKLFF.

The J gene is TRBJ1-2, the V gene TRBV7-9; 11 positions agree with TRBD1. Per the germline V gene, CDR1 is SEHNR and CDR2 is FQNEAQ (reference sequence). Trimming removed 5 bases from V and 11 bases from J; junction bases left unmatched: 10. The CDR3 extends over 14 amino acids. The CDR3: CASSGGQGAKWYTF. The CDR3 nucleotides are TGTGCCAGCAGCGGAGGACAGGGGGCGAAGTGGTACACCTTC.

This chain links TRBV24-1 with TRBJ1-2; weak D call: TRBD1 (5 bases). Germline V gene data show CDR1 as KGHDR and CDR2 as SFDVKD. The CDR3 contains 15 residues. V dropped 4 bases and J dropped 0 bases, with 11 bases sitting between them. The CDR3: CATSELGDPNYGYTF. The CDR3 coding sequence is TGTGCCACCAGTGAGCTAGGGGACCCTAACTATGGCTACACCTTC.

V is TRBV7-9 and J is TRBJ1-4; TRBD1 matches 11 bases. This CDR3 comprises 14 residues. The germline V gene encodes CDR1 SEHNR and CDR2 FQNEAQ (reference sequence). The J segment lost 8 bases and the V segment lost 7 bases, leaving 6 bases of the junction unmatched. Written as DNA, the CDR3 is TGTGCCAGCACCCTGGGACAGGGGGGCGAAAAACTGTTTTTT. This codes for CASTLGQGGEKLFF.

Written as DNA, the CDR3 is TGTGCCAGCCAGGGCACGGCGTACGTCATGAACACTGAAGCTTTCTTT. Translating gives CASQGTAYVMNTEAFF. The chain couples TRBV28 to TRBJ1-1, with D tentatively TRBD1 (5 bases). V was trimmed by 8 bases and J by 0 bases, leaving 19 bases between them. This CDR3 has 16 amino acids. CDR1 and CDR2 from the germline V gene are MDHEN and SYDVKM.

The chain joins TRBV10-3 to TRBJ1-4; no clear D gene. CDR3 size: 12 residues. Trimming shortened V by 0 bases and J by 7 bases, and 3 bases separated the two germline ends. Germline V gene sequence: CDR1 ENHRY, CDR2 SYGVKD. CDR3 bases: TGTGCCATCAGTGAGTCGGTTGAAAAACTGTTTTTT. Translated, it gives CAISESVEKLFF.

The chain employs TRBV7-8 and TRBJ2-7; TRBD1 matches at 8 bases. Unmatched junction bases numbered 7, after V lost 5 bases and J lost 4 bases. This CDR3 is built from 14 residues. The V gene's germline CDR1 is SGHVS and CDR2 FQNEAQ. The chain's CDR3 is CASSADRTGYEQYF. Here the CDR3 DNA reads TGTGCCAGCAGCGCGGACAGGACAGGGTACGAGCAGTACTTC.

This chain uses TRBV7-2 with TRBJ1-5; D gene ambiguous. The CDR3 runs to 17 residues. CDR1 SGHTA and CDR2 FQGNSA come from the germline V gene. V gave up 2 bases and J gave up 5 bases, with 19 bases separating them. Here the CDR3 DNA reads TGTGCCAGCAGCTTATATTCCCCCATGCTCGGCCATCAGCCCCAGCATTTT. It specifies CASSLYSPMLGHQPQHF.

Concerning this clone: Other DNA sequences in the sample encode the same CDR3. The chain uses TRBV5-1 and TRBJ1-1, with D uncertain. This CDR3 has 11 amino acids. Germline CDR1 and CDR2: SGHRS and YFSETQ. The V end lost 2 bases, the J end lost 2 bases, and 1 base lay between the germline ends. DNA of the CDR3: TGCGCCAGCAGCTTAAACACTGAAGCTTTCTTT. Translated, it gives CASSLNTEAFF.

The chain combines TRBV5-1 with TRBJ1-2; TRBD1 is a possible D gene (6 bases). From germline, CDR1 is SGHRS and CDR2 YFSETQ. V was pared by 3 bases and J by 8 bases, with 17 bases between. This CDR3 has 14 amino acids. CDR3 region: CASSSTQGVSGYTF. CDR3 DNA sequence: TGCGCCAGCAGCTCTACACAGGGAGTTAGCGGCTACACCTTC.

The chain has TRBV19 and TRBJ2-1; D is perhaps TRBD1 (5 bases). CDR3 length: 16 amino acids. CDR1 is LNHDA and CDR2 is SQIVND in the germline V gene (reference sequence). V lost 6 bases and J 4 bases, leaving 19 bases between the germline ends. The chain's CDR3 is CASSPNQGNGYNEQFF. CDR3 coding DNA: TGTGCCAGTAGCCCAAACCAGGGCAACGGATACAATGAGCAGTTCTTC.

This chain joins TRBV5-4 and TRBJ2-7; 10 bases are shared with TRBD2. CDR3 length: 15 amino acids. Germline V lookup: CDR1 SGHNT, CDR2 YYREEE (reference sequence). V gave up 4 bases and J gave up 2 bases; unmatched junction bases: 6. Here the CDR3 reads CASSSSSGRAYEQYF. DNA for the CDR3: TGTGCCAGCAGCAGCTCTAGCGGGAGAGCCTACGAGCAGTACTTC.

This chain connects TRBV19 to TRBJ1-5, with a weak D call TRBD1 (5 bases). Trimming cost V 7 bases and J 0 bases, with 13 bases left between them. Germline assignment: CDR1 LNHDA and CDR2 SQIVND (reference sequence). There are 15 residues in the CDR3. CDR3 bases: TGTGCCAGTACCAGGCTGGGGGATAGCAATCAGCCCCAGCATTTT. As protein: CASTRLGDSNQPQHF.

Only a few counts were recorded for this clone. The gene calls are TRBV10-3 and TRBJ1-5; D uncertain. The germline V gene encodes CDR1 ENHRY and CDR2 SYGVKD. V gave up 5 bases and J gave up 3 bases, with 11 bases separating them. The CDR3 covers 14 residues. The CDR3 DNA reads as TGTGCCATCAGTTCAGACGGCTACAATCAGCCCCAGCATTTT. Protein: CAISSDGYNQPQHF.

The V gene is TRBV6-2 or TRBV6-3, the J gene TRBJ1-1; D is ambiguous. CDR3 length equals 17 residues. Germline V gives CDR1 MNHEY, CDR2 SVGEGT. V lost 5 bases to trimming and J lost 0 bases, with 19 bases between them. This chain's CDR3 is CASSPDPARIMNTEAFF. CDR3 bases: TGTGCCAGCAGTCCCGACCCGGCAAGAATTATGAACACTGAAGCTTTCTTT.

The CDR3 DNA reads TGTGCCAGCAGACCCCCCGGGGGTAGGTACAATGAGCAGTTCTTC. Translation: CASRPPGGRYNEQFF. The chain is built from TRBV28 and TRBJ2-1; D may be TRBD2 (6 bases). Germline CDR1 and CDR2: MDHEN and SYDVKM. The length of the CDR3 is 15 residues. Trimming took off 6 bases at V and 4 bases at J, with 16 bases between the two ends.

The chain uses TRBV5-6 and TRBJ2-1; 10 bases fit TRBD2. The V and J ends lost 2 bases and 5 bases, in that order; junction bases with no gene match: 7. Germline V lookup: CDR1 SGHDT, CDR2 YYEEEE. CDR3 length equals 16 residues. This chain's CDR3 is CASSFLAGVGNNEQFF. As DNA, the CDR3 is TGTGCCAGCAGCTTTCTAGCGGGAGTAGGAAACAATGAGCAGTTCTTC.

This clone was detected only a few times. This sequence joins TRBV21-1 and TRBJ1-5. TRBV21-1 is termed a pseudogene. The CDR3 totals 15 residues. CDR3 residues: CASSKSPPDNQPQHF. The CDR3 DNA follows: TGTGCCAGCAGCAAAAGTCCGCCGGACAATCAGCCCCAGCATTTT.

This sequence joins TRBV28 and TRBJ1-2; no definite D call. Germline V gene lookup returns CDR1 MDHEN and CDR2 SYDVKM. The V and J ends lost 2 bases and 3 bases respectively, with 4 bases between them. This CDR3 spans 12 amino acids. The CDR3 spells CASSLGDYGYTF. CDR3 coding DNA: TGTGCCAGCAGTTTAGGGGACTATGGCTACACCTTC.

The chain combines TRBV7-3 with TRBJ2-7, with 10 positions matching TRBD1. V trimming: 5 bases; J trimming: 0 bases; junction bases outside the gene matches: 4. From germline, CDR1 is SGHTA and CDR2 FQGTGA. The CDR3 is 15 residues long. Here the CDR3 DNA reads TGTGCCAGCAGCCAGGACAGGGGGGTCTCCTACGAGCAGTACTTC. Protein sequence: CASSQDRGVSYEQYF.